This T cell receptor (beta chain) is from a study of blood T cell repertoires in COVID-19. The overall study: Samples came from the United States, Italy and Spain, spanning acute and convalescent COVID-19. Sample material is recorded as cDNA or gDNA derived from T cells, B-cell-depleted T cells, or PBMCs.

Per the authors' pipeline: Amplification from reference gene primers served as the basis for estimated nucleated cell counts. The method was immunoSEQ multiplex PCR; TCRdb's version includes in-frame clones alone and lacks a portion of them. From that table come the V and J calls and clone size; the DNA was used to work out D and trimming. The data show roughly 120,000 clones, roughly nine tenths seen once. The source material was peripheral blood. The clonotype comes from a man between 65 and 85 years old who had recovered from COVID-19.

The CDR3 region is CASNPEWEYHEAFF. For the CDR3, the DNA is TGTGCCAGCAACCCTGAATGGGAGTACCATGAAGCTTTCTTT. The chain uses TRBV28 and TRBJ1-1; D ambiguous. V lost 7 bases and J lost 7, with 19 bases in between. The CDR3 loop spans 14 amino acids. CDR1 and CDR2 (germline): MDHEN, SYDVKM.